The rows below give T cell receptor beta chains drawn from one sample of a study of T cells in Graves' hyperthyroidism and ophthalmopathy. TCRdb called the multiplex PCR reads again in MiXCR, with one record for every CDR3 protein. The sample lists roughly 110,000 distinct CDR3 sequences, about a sixth occurring once. Sequenced sample: blood. The receptors originated from a woman aged 45-65 years with Graves' hyperthyroidism. CDR3s include the opening cysteine and the closing phenylalanine or tryptophan.

cdr3_aa: CASSAWASGSVEQFF; j_call: TRBJ2-1; v_call: TRBV9
cdr3_aa: CASVLRPQGSRQPQHF; j_call: TRBJ1-5; v_call: TRBV2
cdr3_aa: CASSLSSGSSYNEQLF; j_call: TRBJ2-1; v_call: TRBV18
cdr3_aa: CASSLDTPLGTQYF; j_call: TRBJ2-5; v_call: TRBV5-1
cdr3_aa: CASSEGGQGQDTQYF; j_call: TRBJ2-3; v_call: TRBV10-1
cdr3_aa: CASSLTGQASGNTIYF; j_call: TRBJ1-3; v_call: TRBV28
cdr3_aa: CASSLAPQGPWDEQFF; j_call: TRBJ2-1; v_call: TRBV7-2
cdr3_aa: CSAVPGQGPSRTDTQYF; j_call: TRBJ2-3; v_call: TRBV20-1
cdr3_aa: CASSLVSGKSYEQYF; j_call: TRBJ2-7; v_call: TRBV7-9
cdr3_aa: CASSSYQFFVEQFF; j_call: TRBJ2-1; v_call: TRBV7-9
cdr3_aa: CASSSGTGGMRSYEQYF; j_call: TRBJ2-7; v_call: TRBV11-3
cdr3_aa: CASSQAGLAGVRQFF; j_call: TRBJ2-1; v_call: TRBV6-1
cdr3_aa: CATSPGLAGVNEQFF; j_call: TRBJ2-1; v_call: TRBV24-1
cdr3_aa: CASKGQDTDTQYF; j_call: TRBJ2-3; v_call: TRBV19
cdr3_aa: CSARGQGDIQYF; j_call: TRBJ2-4; v_call: TRBV20-1
cdr3_aa: CASSQQAGAMGEQFF; j_call: TRBJ2-1; v_call: TRBV3-1
cdr3_aa: CASSLVSGGVEKLFF; j_call: TRBJ1-4; v_call: TRBV5-5
cdr3_aa: CASSQGTIQGGNSPLHF; j_call: TRBJ1-6; v_call: TRBV4-1
cdr3_aa: CASSLAGGSGANVLTF; j_call: TRBJ2-6; v_call: TRBV7-3
cdr3_aa: CASRTPRGREQFF; j_call: TRBJ2-1; v_call: TRBV6-2/TRBV6-3
cdr3_aa: CAIASPSTDTQYF; j_call: TRBJ2-3; v_call: TRBV10-3
cdr3_aa: CASAWRPGELFF; j_call: TRBJ2-2; v_call: TRBV2
cdr3_aa: CASSSQGSSDTQYF; j_call: TRBJ2-3; v_call: TRBV3-1
cdr3_aa: CSARLSSGSSYEQYF; j_call: TRBJ2-7; v_call: TRBV20-1
cdr3_aa: CATSDWDASGLSDTQYF; j_call: TRBJ2-3; v_call: TRBV24-1
cdr3_aa: CASSPAPGASDSYEQYF; j_call: TRBJ2-7; v_call: TRBV5-6
cdr3_aa: CASSPRLGGYTEAFF; j_call: TRBJ1-1; v_call: TRBV6-1
cdr3_aa: CASEGGGVGYTF; j_call: TRBJ1-2; v_call: TRBV6-1
cdr3_aa: CASSFQRGGTDTQYF; j_call: TRBJ2-3; v_call: TRBV28
cdr3_aa: CASSELAGGSYEQYF; j_call: TRBJ2-7; v_call: TRBV6-1